This TCR beta chain came from a study of cytotoxic CD8 clonotypes in ibrutinib-treated CLL. Study-wide results and caveats: Baseline values of clonality outstripped age-matched healthy donors and followed circulating CD8+ T-cell counts.

As for this clone: What it binds is not known.

The table came from immunoSEQ multiplex PCR; TCRdb's copy has only in-frame clones and leaves some out. The data contain more than 300,000 clones, around four fifths of them singletons. The CDR3 is 14 residues long. V was clipped by 0 bases and J by 1 base, with 9 bases between them. Germline loops: CDR1 GTSNPN, CDR2 SVGIG (reference sequence). This rearrangement joins TRBV30 to TRBJ2-5; D remains ambiguous. The TCR originated in a human donor with chronic lymphocytic leukemia. The source material was PBMCs, sampled before ibrutinib treatment. The CDR3 protein is CAWSVSYSQETQYF. CDR3 in DNA: TGTGCCTGGAGTGTGTCGTACAGCCAAGAGACCCAGTACTTC.